This note documents a single T cell receptor (beta chain) sequence. This clonotype was detected only a few times. It has no known antigen specificity. With a much larger clone just one base away, this may be a read error. The source of the sample is a study of blood T cells in healthy people across ages (dated by TCRdb to between 2014 and 2016). For context, the study as a whole: In model experiments, template switching captured roughly one uniquely barcoded TCR beta cDNA molecule for every two T cells. Donors were grouped into four age groups: young (average approximately 15 years), middle-aged (under 40), aged (around 62) and long-lived (around 80). The study analyzed two additional independent replicas of 1 million unique cDNA reads from the same blood draw for two donors, one aged 18 to 29 and one aged 80 or older. The study measured age-related changes in TCR beta repertoire diversity using deep sequencing normalized with unique cDNA molecular identifiers. To avoid experimental bias, donors of different ages were spread randomly across the sequencing lanes.

Library construction relied on 5' RACE. The instrument was an Illumina HiSeq 2500. A second about 6 to 11 cycle PCR used a sample-barcoded 5' primer and a J-beta primer mix. A unique molecular identifier was introduced onto each TCR beta cDNA molecule by a template-switch 5' adaptor carrying 12 random nucleotides. Each sample yielded at least 3 million CDR3-containing paired-end reads. All of the RNA was converted into first-strand cDNA using the Mint cDNA synthesis kit, with a TRBC-specific oligonucleotide serving as the primer. Following uracil-DNA glycosylase treatment, a first 18-cycle PCR with universal primers M1SS and BC2_uni_R was performed on all cDNA. The original methods were these. Normalization of each sample was performed by random selection of 1 million high-quality reads, each carrying a distinct molecular identifier. Reads sharing molecular identifiers were discarded rather than binned into consensus sequences. MiTCR, run with a Q25 quality threshold and the strictest error-elimination algorithm, handled CDR3 identification, clonotype clustering and error correction. A nonparametric unseen species model with Euler transformation was used to estimate a lower bound on total TCR beta diversity. The public reads were quality trimmed at Q25 with fastp and then assembled into clones with MiXCR by TCRdb, keeping productive beta chains. Here each entry gathers all rows of one CDR3 protein and keeps the most common genes and DNA. TCRdb's processing, not the study's, gives the V and J calls here. Across this sample there are about 650,000 distinct CDR3 sequences, with roughly 32% seen only once. In total, the top ten clones hold over 15% of the sample.

Donors were 30 to 45 systemically healthy Caucasian individuals from Russia aged roughly 6 to 100 years. Each donor gave ten milliliters of peripheral blood, drawn into EDTA-treated Vacutainer tubes. Ficoll-Paque density-gradient centrifugation was used to isolate PBMCs, with at least 6.5 million per sample. Total RNA was extracted from PBMCs with Trizol reagent, with at least 6 micrograms obtained per sample. For every donor, an aliquot of PBMCs went through flow cytometry to measure the percentages of naive CD45RAhigh/CD27high T cells. V is pruned by 3 bases and J by 11 bases, leaving 14 bases of the junction without a gene match. Taken from cysteine to phenylalanine, the CDR3 has 16 residues. The CDR3 DNA has 48 bases and is translated from base 1. CDR1 and CDR2 (SEHNR, FQNEAQ) derive from the germline V gene (reference sequence). Study-wide findings and limitations: The percentage of naive T cells measured by flow cytometry correlated strongly with observed TCR beta diversity. Estimates of total diversity from one million sequenced T cells were regarded as lower bounds and underestimates. Conclusive comparison of naive and antigen-experienced compartments was prevented by the profiling of bulk unsorted PBMCs. As age increased, observed TCR beta diversity per million T cells dropped in a roughly linear way, and a significant reduction was already evident by age about 36. Because the CMV infection status of the donors was unknown, age-related changes in expanded clonotypes may potentially have been confounded. Compared with the aged group, more naive CD4+ T cells, fewer expanded clones and increased TCR diversity were shown by the long-lived group, suggesting age selection.

The rearranged chain carries TRBV7-9 and TRBJ2-5; 11 central bases correspond to TRBD2. The clonotype comes from a woman older than 75 in good health. Donor details come from another sample of the same person, matched by shared clones. Sequencing was carried out using blood. The encoded CDR3 is CASSFSGGAKANEQYF. The DNA sequence is TGTGCCAGCAGCTTTAGCGGGGGGGCCAAAGCCAATGAGCAGTACTTC.